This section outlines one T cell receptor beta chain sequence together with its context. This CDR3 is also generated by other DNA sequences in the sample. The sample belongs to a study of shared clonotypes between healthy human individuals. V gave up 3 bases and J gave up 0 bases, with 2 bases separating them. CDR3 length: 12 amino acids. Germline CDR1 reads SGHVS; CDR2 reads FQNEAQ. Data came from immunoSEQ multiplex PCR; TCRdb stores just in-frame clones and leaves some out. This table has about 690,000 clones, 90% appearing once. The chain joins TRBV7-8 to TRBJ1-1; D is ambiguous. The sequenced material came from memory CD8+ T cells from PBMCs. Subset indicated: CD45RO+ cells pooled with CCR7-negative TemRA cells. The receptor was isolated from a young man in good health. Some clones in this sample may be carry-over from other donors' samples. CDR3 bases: TGTGCCAGCAGCTTCCTGAACACTGAAGCTTTCTTT. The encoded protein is CASSFLNTEAFF.